This TCR beta chain came from a study of response to subunit inactivated influenza vaccine. TCRdb reprocessed the RT-PCR reads via MiXCR and lists one record per CDR3 protein. The sample lists about 780,000 distinct CDR3 sequences, approximately 18% seen once, with approximately 11% in the top ten. Sequencing was performed on PBMCs from blood, taken 4 to 6 days after vaccination. The TCR comes from a man aged 45-65 years who received an inactivated influenza vaccine.

This chain's CDR3 is CATSDLRVGYNEQFF. For the CDR3, the DNA is TGTGCCACCAGTGATTTAAGGGTGGGGTACAATGAGCAGTTCTTC. J is TRBJ2-1 and V is TRBV24-1, with no clear D. The V gene lost 1 base and the J gene lost 4 bases, with 10 bases spanning the gap. The V gene's germline CDR1 is KGHDR and CDR2 SFDVKD. The CDR3 spans 15 residues.